Listed below are T cell receptor beta chains from one sample, sequenced in a study of T-cell reconstitution after alpha-beta-depleted transplantation in children. TCRdb processed the PCR reads anew with MiXCR; each CDR3 protein has one entry. The data hold 600,000 to 700,000 distinct CDR3 sequences, with approximately 15% observed a single time. This specimen consisted of PBMCs from the stem cell graft donor, obtained from the stem cell graft. The receptors derive from a human donor who donated a stem cell graft to a child with acute myeloid leukemia. Both conserved end residues are part of each CDR3. The order of the fields is D gene, clone size, V gene, J gene, CDR3 DNA, CDR3 protein. A D gene is named only where the DNA matches it firmly. Clone size, where shown, is once, few, many, or a class for clones that have expanded.

d_call: NA; clone_size: few; v_call: TRBV12-3/TRBV12-4; j_call: TRBJ2-5; cdr3_nt: TGTGCCAGCAGGTGGACAGAGGCGAGTGAGACCCAGTACTTC; cdr3_aa: CASRWTEASETQYF
d_call: NA; clone_size: few; v_call: TRBV5-1; j_call: TRBJ2-2; cdr3_nt: TGCGCCAGCAGCTTGGAGGGGTCGCGGGGGGAGCTGTTTTTT; cdr3_aa: CASSLEGSRGELFF
d_call: NA; clone_size: few; v_call: TRBV15; j_call: TRBJ2-2; cdr3_nt: TGTGCCACCAGCAGAGATTGGGGTACCGGGGAGCTGTTTTTT; cdr3_aa: CATSRDWGTGELFF
d_call: NA; clone_size: many; v_call: TRBV6-5; j_call: TRBJ1-6; cdr3_nt: TGTGCCAGCAGTTACGGCGGACGGAGCTCCTATAATTCACCCCTCCACTTT; cdr3_aa: CASSYGGRSSYNSPLHF
d_call: NA; clone_size: NA; v_call: TRBV4-1; j_call: TRBJ2-3; cdr3_nt: TGCGCCAGCAGCCAAGAGTCAGTGGGGAAATATCCAGATACGCAGTATTTT; cdr3_aa: CASSQESVGKYPDTQYF
d_call: TRBD2; clone_size: few; v_call: TRBV12-3/TRBV12-4; j_call: TRBJ2-1; cdr3_nt: TGTGCCAGCAGTTATAGGCTAGCGGTTTACAATGAGCAGTTCTTC; cdr3_aa: CASSYRLAVYNEQFF
d_call: NA; clone_size: many; v_call: TRBV20-1; j_call: TRBJ2-7; cdr3_nt: TGCAGTGCTAGAGATCAGGGCCCTCGGGAGCAGTACTTC; cdr3_aa: CSARDQGPREQYF
d_call: TRBD1; clone_size: many; v_call: TRBV20-1; j_call: TRBJ2-5; cdr3_nt: TGCAGTGCTAACAGGGGGTTTGAGACCCAGTACTTC; cdr3_aa: CSANRGFETQYF
d_call: TRBD1; clone_size: many; v_call: TRBV20-1; j_call: TRBJ2-1; cdr3_nt: TGCAGTGCTAGACCTGGACAGGGGTTCTACAATGAGCAGTTCTTC; cdr3_aa: CSARPGQGFYNEQFF
d_call: NA; clone_size: few; v_call: TRBV28; j_call: TRBJ1-1; cdr3_nt: TGTGCCAGCAGCGCTTTACGCAAATCTGAAGCTTTCTTT; cdr3_aa: CASSALRKSEAFF
d_call: TRBD2; clone_size: NA; v_call: TRBV20-1; j_call: TRBJ2-7; cdr3_nt: TGCAGTGCTAGAGATGCGAGTACTAGCGGGGGGTACGAGCAGTACTTC; cdr3_aa: CSARDASTSGGYEQYF
d_call: NA; clone_size: many; v_call: TRBV12-3/TRBV12-4; j_call: TRBJ2-1; cdr3_nt: TGTGCCAGCAGTGTCCACTACAATGAGCAGTTCTTC; cdr3_aa: CASSVHYNEQFF
d_call: TRBD1; clone_size: NA; v_call: TRBV5-1; j_call: TRBJ2-7; cdr3_nt: TGCGCCAGCAGCTTGCCGGGACAGGGGACCCGCGAGCAGTACTTC; cdr3_aa: CASSLPGQGTREQYF
d_call: NA; clone_size: many; v_call: TRBV10-3; j_call: TRBJ1-5; cdr3_nt: TGTGCCATCAGTGAGGGGGGTGAGTGGGTTCAGCCCCAGCATTTT; cdr3_aa: CAISEGGEWVQPQHF
d_call: NA; clone_size: few; v_call: TRBV5-1; j_call: TRBJ1-6; cdr3_nt: TGCGCCAGCAGCTTGGTCTCCGCCAGCTCCTATAATTCACCCCTCCACTTT; cdr3_aa: CASSLVSASSYNSPLHF
d_call: NA; clone_size: NA; v_call: TRBV20-1; j_call: TRBJ1-2; cdr3_nt: TGCAGTGCTCGAAGACCGAACTATGGCTACACCTTC; cdr3_aa: CSARRPNYGYTF
d_call: TRBD1; clone_size: few; v_call: TRBV5-1; j_call: TRBJ2-3; cdr3_nt: TGCGCCAGCAGCTTAGCCGGGACAGGGGGGACAGATACGCAGTATTTT; cdr3_aa: CASSLAGTGGTDTQYF
d_call: NA; clone_size: many; v_call: TRBV7-2; j_call: TRBJ2-6; cdr3_nt: TGTGCCAGCAGCGCTAGCAGCATACTCTCTGGGGCCAACGTCCTGACTTTC; cdr3_aa: CASSASSILSGANVLTF
d_call: NA; clone_size: NA; v_call: TRBV12-3/TRBV12-4; j_call: TRBJ2-7; cdr3_nt: TGTGCCAGCACCAAAACCGGAGGCCCCTACGAGCAGTACTTC; cdr3_aa: CASTKTGGPYEQYF